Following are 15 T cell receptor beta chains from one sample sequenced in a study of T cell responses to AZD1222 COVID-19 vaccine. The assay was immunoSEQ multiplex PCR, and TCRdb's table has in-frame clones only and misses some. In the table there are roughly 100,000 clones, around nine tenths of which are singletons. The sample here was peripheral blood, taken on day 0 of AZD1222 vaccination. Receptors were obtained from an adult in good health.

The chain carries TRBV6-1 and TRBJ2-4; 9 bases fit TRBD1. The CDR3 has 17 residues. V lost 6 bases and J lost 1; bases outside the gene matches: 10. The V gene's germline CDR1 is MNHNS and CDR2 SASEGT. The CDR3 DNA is TGTGCCAGCAGGGAACAGGGGGCGGTGACTGCCAAAAACATTCAGTACTTC. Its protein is CASREQGAVTAKNIQYF.

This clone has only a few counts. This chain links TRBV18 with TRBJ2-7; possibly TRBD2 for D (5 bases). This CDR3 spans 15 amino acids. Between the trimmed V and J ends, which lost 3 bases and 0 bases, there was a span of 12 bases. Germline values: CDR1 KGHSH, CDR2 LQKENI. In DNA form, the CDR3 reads TGTGCCAGCTCACCCCTGTCGGGGAGCTCCTACGAGCAGTACTTC. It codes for CASSPLSGSSYEQYF.

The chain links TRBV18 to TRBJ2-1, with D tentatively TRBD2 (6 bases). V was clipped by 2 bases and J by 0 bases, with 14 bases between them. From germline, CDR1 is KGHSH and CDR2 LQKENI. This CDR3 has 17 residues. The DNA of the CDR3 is TGTGCCAGCTCACCAGGGGCGGGGCGGAGCTCCTACAATGAGCAGTTCTTC. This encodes CASSPGAGRSSYNEQFF.

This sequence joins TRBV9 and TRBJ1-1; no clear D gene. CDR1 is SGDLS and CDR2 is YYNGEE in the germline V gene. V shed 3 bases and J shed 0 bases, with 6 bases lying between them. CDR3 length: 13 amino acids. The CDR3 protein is CASSEAVNTEAFF. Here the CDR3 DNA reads TGTGCCAGCAGCGAGGCCGTGAACACTGAAGCTTTCTTT.

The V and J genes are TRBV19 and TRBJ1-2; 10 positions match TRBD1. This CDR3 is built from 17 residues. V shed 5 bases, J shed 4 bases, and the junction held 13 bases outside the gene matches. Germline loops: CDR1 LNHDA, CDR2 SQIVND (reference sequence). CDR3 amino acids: CASSEPRDRGSGYGYTF. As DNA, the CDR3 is TGTGCCAGTAGTGAACCCCGGGACAGGGGTTCGGGCTATGGCTACACCTTC.

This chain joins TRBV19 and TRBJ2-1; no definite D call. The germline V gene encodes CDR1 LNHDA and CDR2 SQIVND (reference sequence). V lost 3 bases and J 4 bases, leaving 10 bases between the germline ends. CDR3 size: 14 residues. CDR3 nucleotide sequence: TGTGCCAGTAGTATCCAGATCGGGTACAATGAGCAGTTCTTC. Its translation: CASSIQIGYNEQFF.

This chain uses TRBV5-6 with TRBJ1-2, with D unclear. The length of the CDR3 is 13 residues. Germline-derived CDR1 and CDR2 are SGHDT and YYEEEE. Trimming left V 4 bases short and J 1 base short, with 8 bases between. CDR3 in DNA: TGTGCCAGCAGCCAACAAGATAACTATGGCTACACCTTC. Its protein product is CASSQQDNYGYTF.

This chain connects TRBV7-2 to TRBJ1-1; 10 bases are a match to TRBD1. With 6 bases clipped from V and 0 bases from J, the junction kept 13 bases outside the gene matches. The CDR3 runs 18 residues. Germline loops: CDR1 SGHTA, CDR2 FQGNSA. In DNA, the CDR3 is TGTGCCAGCAGTCCCAGGTCCGGGACAGGGGCCTTGAACACTGAAGCTTTCTTT. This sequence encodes CASSPRSGTGALNTEAFF. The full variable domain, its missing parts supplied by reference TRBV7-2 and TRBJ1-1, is GAGVSQSPSNKVTEKGKDVELRCDPISGHTALYWYRQSLGQGLEFLIYFQGNSAPDKSGLPSDRFSAERTGGSVSTLTIQRTQQEDSAVYLCASSPRSGTGALNTEAFFGQGTRLTVV.

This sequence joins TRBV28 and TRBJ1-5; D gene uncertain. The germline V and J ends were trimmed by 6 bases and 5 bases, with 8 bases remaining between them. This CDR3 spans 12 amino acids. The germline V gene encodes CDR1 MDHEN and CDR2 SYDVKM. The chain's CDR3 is CASRYQDQPQHF. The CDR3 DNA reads TGTGCCAGCAGGTATCAGGATCAGCCCCAGCATTTT.

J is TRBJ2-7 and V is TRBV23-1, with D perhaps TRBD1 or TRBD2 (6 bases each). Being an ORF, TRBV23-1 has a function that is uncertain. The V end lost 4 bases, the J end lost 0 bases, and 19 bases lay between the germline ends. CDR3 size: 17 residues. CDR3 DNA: TGCGCCAGCAGTCTCAATAGCCGGGGGCGTCTCTCCTACGAGCAGTACTTC. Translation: CASSLNSRGRLSYEQYF.

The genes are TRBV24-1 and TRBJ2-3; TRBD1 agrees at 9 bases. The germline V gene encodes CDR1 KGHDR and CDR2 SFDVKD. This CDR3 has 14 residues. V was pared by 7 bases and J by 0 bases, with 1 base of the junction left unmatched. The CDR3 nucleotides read TGTGCCACCAGACAGGGGGCTAGCACAGATACGCAGTATTTT. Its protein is CATRQGASTDTQYF.

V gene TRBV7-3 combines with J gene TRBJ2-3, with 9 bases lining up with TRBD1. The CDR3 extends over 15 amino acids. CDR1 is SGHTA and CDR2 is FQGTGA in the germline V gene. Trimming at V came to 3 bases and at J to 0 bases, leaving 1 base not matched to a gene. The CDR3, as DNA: TGTGCCAGCAGCTTCGACAGGGGGAGCACAGATACGCAGTATTTT. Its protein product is CASSFDRGSTDTQYF. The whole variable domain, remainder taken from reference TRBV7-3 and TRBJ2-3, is GAGVSQTPSNKVTEKGKYVELRCDPISGHTALYWYRQSLGQGPEFLIYFQGTGAADDSGLPNDRFFAVRPEGSVSTLKIQRTERGDSAVYLCASSFDRGSTDTQYFGPGTRLTVL.

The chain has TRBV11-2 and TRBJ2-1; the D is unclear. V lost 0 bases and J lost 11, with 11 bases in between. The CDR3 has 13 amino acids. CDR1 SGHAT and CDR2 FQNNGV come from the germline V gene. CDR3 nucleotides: TGTGCCAGCAGCTTAGAAGGCTCCGGTAAGCAGTTCTTC. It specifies CASSLEGSGKQFF. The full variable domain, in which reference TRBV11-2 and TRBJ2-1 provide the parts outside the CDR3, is EAGVAQSPRYKIIEKRQSVAFWCNPISGHATLYWYQQILGQGPKLLIQFQNNGVVDDSQLPKDRFSAERLKGVDSTLKIQPAKLEDSAVYLCASSLEGSGKQFFGPGTRLTVL.

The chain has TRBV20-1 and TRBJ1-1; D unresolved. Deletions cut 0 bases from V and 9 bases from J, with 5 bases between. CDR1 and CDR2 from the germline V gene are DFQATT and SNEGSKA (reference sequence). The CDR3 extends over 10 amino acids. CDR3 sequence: CSAREVKAFF. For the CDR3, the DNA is TGCAGTGCTAGAGAGGTTAAAGCTTTCTTT.

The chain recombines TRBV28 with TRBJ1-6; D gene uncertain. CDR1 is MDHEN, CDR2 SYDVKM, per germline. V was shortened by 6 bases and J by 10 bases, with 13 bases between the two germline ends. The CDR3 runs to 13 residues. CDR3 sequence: CASRTLSGSPLHF. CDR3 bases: TGTGCCAGCAGGACACTCTCGGGATCACCCCTCCACTTT.